This entry is about one T cell receptor (beta chain). The antigen remains undetermined. This may be a read error, as it is one base from a much larger clone. This specimen belongs to a study of blood T cells in healthy people across ages. The germline V gene encodes CDR1 SGHRS and CDR2 YFSETQ. CDR3 length: 13 amino acids. Trimming pared 9 bases from V and 6 bases from J, leaving 19 bases between. Findings and limits, study-wide: Naive CD4+ cell counts and diversity both ran higher in long-lived than in aged donors. TCR beta diversity per million T cells fell roughly linearly with age.

Primers used in a second PCR of about 6 to 11 cycles were a sample-barcoded 5' primer and a J-beta primer mix. A single record per CDR3 protein comes from TCRdb applying MiXCR to the 5' RACE reads. This table holds roughly 650,000 distinct CDR3 sequences, about a third found once. The gene calls are TRBV5-1 and TRBJ2-7; tentative D call: TRBD1 (5 bases). Sequenced material: blood. The clonotype comes from a woman aged 80 or older in good health. The CDR3 region is CANGWGQQVEQYF. CDR3 DNA sequence: TGCGCCAACGGGTGGGGCCAGCAAGTCGAGCAGTACTTC.